This is a list of T cell receptor beta chains from one sample in a study of T cells in Graves' hyperthyroidism and ophthalmopathy. TCRdb analysed the multiplex PCR reads with MiXCR anew, one entry per CDR3 protein. The sample carries 400,000 or so distinct CDR3 sequences, about 14% recorded once. Sequencing used blood. These receptors were collected from a man in his fifties or sixties with Graves' ophthalmopathy. Each CDR3 is given with its conserved first and last residue. A D gene is named only where the DNA matches it firmly. Expanded clones get a size class; other rows say once, few or many, or leave the size out.

J,D,size,V,CDR3,DNA
TRBJ2-5,-,-,TRBV11-3,CASSLATMRATQYF,TGTGCCAGCAGCTTAGCGACAATGAGGGCGACCCAGTACTTC
TRBJ1-3,-,-,TRBV5-4,CASSPGVTDRNTIYF,TGTGCCAGCAGCCCAGGGGTTACCGACCGAAACACCATATATTTT
TRBJ2-1,-,many,TRBV11-2,CASSSRPGANYNEQFF,TGTGCCAGCAGCTCTCGCCCGGGAGCCAACTACAATGAGCAGTTCTTC
TRBJ2-1,TRBD2,-,TRBV12-5,CASGFPRTSGLPSSYNEQFF,TGTGCTAGTGGCTTCCCCCGGACTAGCGGGCTACCTAGCTCCTACAATGAGCAGTTCTTC
TRBJ2-2,TRBD1,-,TRBV19,CASSGLRGRWAGELFF,TGTGCCAGTAGTGGTCTCAGGGGGCGCTGGGCCGGGGAGCTGTTTTTT
TRBJ2-1,TRBD1,few,TRBV29-1,CAGGPLSYNEQFF,TGCGCAGGGGGACCTCTCTCCTACAATGAGCAGTTCTTC
TRBJ2-2,TRBD2,many,TRBV3-1,CASSQGGLAGAYTGELFF,TGTGCCAGCAGCCAAGGTGGTCTAGCGGGAGCTTACACCGGGGAGCTGTTTTTT
TRBJ1-1,-,many,TRBV7-2,CASSLGFGGGENTEAFF,TGTGCCAGCAGCTTAGGGTTCGGAGGTGGCGAGAACACTGAAGCTTTCTTT
TRBJ2-5,-,few,TRBV10-3,CAISESKVSVTQYF,TGTGCCATCAGTGAGTCGAAAGTTTCCGTGACCCAGTACTTC
TRBJ2-3,-,many,TRBV6-1,CATWDVGRADTQYF,TGTGCCACCTGGGACGTCGGTAGGGCAGATACGCAGTATTTT
TRBJ2-3,-,many,TRBV18,CASSPNSDGTQYF,TGTGCCAGCTCACCAAATTCGGACGGTACGCAGTATTTT
TRBJ2-7,-,many,TRBV7-9,CASNEDTSYEQYF,TGTGCCAGCAATGAAGACACCTCCTACGAGCAGTACTTC
TRBJ2-1,TRBD2,-,TRBV27,CASSLRLAGGDNEQFF,TGTGCCAGCAGTTTACGGCTAGCGGGGGGGGACAATGAGCAGTTCTTC
TRBJ2-4,-,-,TRBV5-1,CASSFGGTGLGNIQYF,TGCGCCAGCAGCTTTGGCGGGACCGGACTCGGGAACATTCAGTACTTC
TRBJ1-2,-,-,TRBV30,CAWRGIQYGYTF,TGTGCCTGGAGGGGGATTCAATATGGCTACACCTTC
TRBJ2-7,-,few,TRBV6-9,CASSYWGPDLRARQQYF,TGTGCCAGCAGTTATTGGGGACCCGATCTACGAGCGCGTCAGCAGTACTTC
TRBJ2-1,TRBD2,few,TRBV6-1,CASSGLAGGQDEQFF,TGTGCCAGCTCGGGACTAGCGGGAGGTCAGGATGAGCAGTTCTTC
TRBJ2-7,-,many,TRBV20-1,CSARNPGLVYEQYF,TGCAGTGCTAGGAATCCAGGGCTTGTCTACGAGCAGTACTTC
TRBJ2-1,-,-,TRBV7-9,CASSLGPDNEQFF,TGTGCCAGCAGCTTGGGACCAGACAATGAGCAGTTCTTC
TRBJ2-3,-,-,TRBV20-1,CSARDGDRDPADTQYF,TGCAGTGCTAGAGACGGCGACCGGGACCCTGCAGATACGCAGTATTTT
TRBJ2-5,TRBD1,many,TRBV12-5,CASGLGQGQGETQYF,TGTGCTAGTGGCCTTGGACAGGGGCAGGGAGAGACCCAGTACTTC
TRBJ2-2,-,-,TRBV29-1,CSAPLMAGSTGELFF,TGCAGCGCACCCCTCATGGCGGGAAGCACCGGGGAGCTGTTTTTT
TRBJ2-3,-,few,TRBV10-1,CASSPSLTRQSGDTQYF,TGCGCCAGCAGTCCAAGTCTTACCAGACAGTCAGGAGATACGCAGTATTTT
TRBJ2-1,-,-,TRBV7-2,CASSLALLVSSNEQFF,TGTGCCAGCAGCTTAGCGCTGTTGGTTTCGTCGAATGAGCAGTTCTTC
TRBJ1-3,TRBD1,many,TRBV12-3/TRBV12-4,CASSIQGASGNTIYF,TGTGCCAGCAGTATACAGGGGGCCTCTGGAAACACCATATATTTT
TRBJ2-3,-,-,TRBV2,CAGGFANTQYF,TGTGCCGGAGGATTCGCGAATACGCAGTATTTT
TRBJ2-1,-,many,TRBV18,CASSPSSSSYNEQFF,TGTGCCAGCTCACCGTCATCTAGCTCCTACAATGAGCAGTTCTTC
TRBJ2-2,TRBD2,few,TRBV7-6,CASSLALAGNTGELFF,TGTGCCAGCAGCTTAGCACTAGCGGGTAACACCGGGGAGCTGTTTTTT
TRBJ1-5,-,many,TRBV28,CASSLLSGAAQPQHF,TGTGCCAGCAGTTTACTCTCTGGGGCGGCTCAGCCCCAGCATTTT
TRBJ2-7,TRBD2,-,TRBV20-1,CSASSGRAFEQYF,TGCAGTGCATCTAGCGGGAGGGCCTTCGAGCAGTACTTC
TRBJ2-1,TRBD1,many,TRBV11-2,CASSLGTGGSYNEQFF,TGTGCCAGCAGCTTAGGGACAGGAGGTTCCTACAATGAGCAGTTCTTC
TRBJ1-1,-,many,TRBV28,CASSFWTEGAFF,TGTGCCAGCAGTTTTTGGACAGAAGGAGCTTTCTTT
TRBJ2-7,-,many,TRBV20-1,CSASPDRYEQYF,TGCAGTGCTAGCCCTGATCGCTACGAGCAGTACTTC
TRBJ2-1,TRBD2,many,TRBV18,CASSLRTSGRANYEQFF,TGTGCCAGCTCCCTACGAACTAGCGGGAGGGCCAACTATGAGCAGTTCTTC
TRBJ1-3,-,-,TRBV9,CASSEGLWNTIYF,TGTGCCAGCAGCGAGGGGCTCTGGAACACCATATATTTT
TRBJ1-5,-,many,TRBV30,CAWNRDGASNQPQHF,TGTGCCTGGAACCGAGACGGGGCCTCGAATCAGCCCCAGCATTTT
TRBJ2-1,-,-,TRBV28,CASSLRQEQFF,TGTGCCAGCAGTTTGAGGCAAGAGCAGTTCTTC
TRBJ2-7,-,many,TRBV2,CASRSGTFEQYF,TGTGCCAGCCGCAGCGGGACATTCGAGCAGTACTTC
TRBJ2-1,TRBD2,few,TRBV28,CASTQEAGGPHEQFF,TGTGCCAGCACCCAAGAAGCGGGAGGGCCCCATGAGCAGTTCTTC
TRBJ2-7,-,many,TRBV30,CAWSQGPNEQYF,TGTGCCTGGAGTCAAGGTCCTAACGAGCAGTACTTC
TRBJ1-2,TRBD1,many,TRBV3-1,CASSYLRQGAGYTF,TGTGCCAGCAGCTACCTTCGACAGGGCGCGGGCTACACCTTC
TRBJ2-6,-,-,TRBV18,CASSPQVSGANVLTF,TGTGCCAGCTCACCACAGGTCTCTGGGGCCAACGTCCTGACTTTC
TRBJ2-7,-,-,TRBV19,CASSIDQLTYEQYF,TGTGCCAGTAGTATAGATCAACTTACCTACGAGCAGTACTTC
TRBJ1-1,TRBD1,many,TRBV3-1,CASSQGQGETEAFF,TGTGCCAGCAGCCAAGGACAGGGGGAAACTGAAGCTTTCTTT
TRBJ1-1,-,many,TRBV3-1,CASSQDAGWTEAFF,TGTGCCAGCAGCCAAGATGCGGGGTGGACTGAAGCTTTCTTT